One T cell receptor (beta chain) is described in this entry. This CDR3 is built from 14 residues. V lost 5 bases and J lost 4, with 12 bases in between. Germline V gene sequence: CDR1 SEHNR, CDR2 FQNEAQ (reference sequence). Produced via immunoSEQ multiplex PCR; TCRdb's table is partial and in-frame only. The table lists 140,000 or so clones, roughly 81% of them singletons. The data were obtained in a study of blood T cell repertoires in COVID-19. Study details: Whether acute or convalescent, the COVID-19 samples came from the United States, Italy and Spain.

V gene TRBV7-9 combines with J gene TRBJ1-5; D perhaps matches TRBD1 (6 bases). This sequence was found in a human donor with acute or convalescent COVID-19. The donor label of this sample is uncertain. Sequences were obtained from peripheral blood. In nucleotides, the CDR3 is TGTGCCAGCAGCCAAGATACAGGGAATCAGCCCCAGCATTTT. It encodes CASSQDTGNQPQHF.